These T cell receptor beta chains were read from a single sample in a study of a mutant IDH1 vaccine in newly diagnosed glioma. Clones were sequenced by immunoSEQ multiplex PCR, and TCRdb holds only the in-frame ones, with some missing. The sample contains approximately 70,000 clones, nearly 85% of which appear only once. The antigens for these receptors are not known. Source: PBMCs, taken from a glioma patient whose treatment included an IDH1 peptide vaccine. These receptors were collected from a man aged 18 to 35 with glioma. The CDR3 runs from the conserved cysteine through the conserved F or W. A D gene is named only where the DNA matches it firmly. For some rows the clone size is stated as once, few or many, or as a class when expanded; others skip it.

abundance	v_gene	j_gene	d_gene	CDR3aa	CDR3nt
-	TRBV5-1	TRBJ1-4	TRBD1	CASSLASQGAPTNEKLFF	TGCGCCAGCAGCTTGGCCAGTCAGGGGGCGCCAACTAATGAAAAACTGTTTTTT
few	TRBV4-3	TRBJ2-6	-	CASSQDGTSGANVLTF	TGCGCCAGCAGCCAAGATGGGACATCTGGGGCCAACGTCCTGACTTTC
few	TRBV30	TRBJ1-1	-	CAWSTEMMNTEAFF	TGTGCCTGGAGTACTGAGATGATGAACACTGAAGCTTTCTTT
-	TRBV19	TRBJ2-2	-	CASSIGIGRDLTGELFF	TGTGCCAGTAGTATTGGTATTGGCAGGGACCTCACCGGGGAGCTGTTTTTT
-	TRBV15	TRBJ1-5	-	CATSRDSRTVNQPQHF	TGTGCCACCAGCAGAGATAGTCGGACAGTTAATCAGCCCCAGCATTTT
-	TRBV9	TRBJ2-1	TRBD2	CASSVETSGYNEQFF	TGTGCCAGCAGCGTAGAGACTAGCGGTTACAATGAGCAGTTCTTC
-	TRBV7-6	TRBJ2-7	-	CASSLARWGDKAYEQYF	TGTGCCAGCAGCTTAGCTCGGTGGGGGGACAAAGCCTACGAGCAGTACTTC
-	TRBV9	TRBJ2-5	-	CASSVDPRDQETQYF	TGTGCCAGCAGCGTAGATCCCAGGGACCAAGAGACCCAGTACTTC
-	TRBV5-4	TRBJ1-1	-	CASSLGAGMANTEAFF	TGTGCCAGCAGCTTGGGGGCAGGAATGGCGAACACTGAAGCTTTCTTT
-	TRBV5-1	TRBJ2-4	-	CASSLAVTRHDIQYF	TGCGCCAGCAGCTTGGCCGTGACACGCCACGACATTCAGTACTTC
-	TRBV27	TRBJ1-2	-	CASSQAFNYGYTF	TGTGCCAGCTCACAGGCGTTTAACTATGGCTACACCTTC
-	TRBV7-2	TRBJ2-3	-	CASSSTLSTDTQYF	TGTGCCAGCAGCTCGACACTTAGCACAGATACGCAGTATTTT
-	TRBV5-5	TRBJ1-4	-	CASSPLEGGTNEKLFF	TGTGCCAGCAGCCCCCTTGAGGGGGGAACTAATGAAAAACTGTTTTTT
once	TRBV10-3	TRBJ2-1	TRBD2	CAISTGTSRGEQFF	TGTGCCATCTCGACCGGGACTAGCAGGGGTGAGCAGTTCTTC
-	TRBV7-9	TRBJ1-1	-	CASSLGVGTEAFF	TGTGCCAGCAGCTTAGGAGTAGGCACTGAAGCTTTCTTT
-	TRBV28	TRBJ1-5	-	CASSLISGSNQPQHF	TGTGCCAGCAGTTTAATCTCCGGAAGCAATCAGCCCCAGCATTTT
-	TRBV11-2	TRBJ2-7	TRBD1	CASSLKTGVEQYF	TGTGCCAGCAGCTTAAAGACAGGGGTTGAGCAGTACTTC
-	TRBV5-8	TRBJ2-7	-	CASSLGASGPSYEQYF	TGTGCCAGCAGCTTGGGGGCATCCGGTCCCTCCTACGAGCAGTACTTC
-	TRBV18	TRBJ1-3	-	CASSREMTQVSGNTIYF	TGTGCCAGCTCGCGAGAGATGACCCAAGTCTCTGGAAACACCATATATTTT
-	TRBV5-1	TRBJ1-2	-	CASSLDRVNHGYTF	TGCGCCAGCAGCTTGGACAGGGTAAACCATGGCTACACCTTC
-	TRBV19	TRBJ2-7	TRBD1	CASALPGQGASYEQYF	TGTGCCAGTGCATTACCGGGACAGGGGGCTTCCTACGAGCAGTACTTC
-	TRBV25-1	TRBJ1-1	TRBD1	CASSATGGTEAFF	TGTGCCAGCAGTGCGACAGGGGGAACTGAAGCTTTCTTT
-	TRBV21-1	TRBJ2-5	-	CAISPQETQYF	TGTGCCATTTCGCCCCAAGAGACCCAGTACTTC
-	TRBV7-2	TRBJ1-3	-	CASSLWLGTIYF	TGTGCCAGCAGCTTATGGCTTGGCACCATATATTTT
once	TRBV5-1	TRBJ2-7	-	CASSLGLKSEQYF	TGCGCCAGCAGCTTGGGTCTGAAGTCCGAGCAGTACTTC
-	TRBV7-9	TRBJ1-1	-	CASSPRGANTEAFF	TGTGCCAGCAGCCCCCGAGGGGCGAACACTGAAGCTTTCTTT
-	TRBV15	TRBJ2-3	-	CATSGGGIGTDTQYF	TGTGCCACCAGCGGAGGGGGAATCGGAACAGATACGCAGTATTTT
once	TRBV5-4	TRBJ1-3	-	CASSLVGAGSGNTIYF	TGTGCCAGCAGCTTGGTGGGGGCAGGGTCTGGAAACACCATATATTTT
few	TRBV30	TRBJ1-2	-	CAWSVGWDYGYTF	TGTGCCTGGAGTGTAGGGTGGGACTATGGCTACACCTTC
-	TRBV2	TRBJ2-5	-	CASSVQAVRGQETQYF	TGTGCCAGCAGTGTGCAGGCGGTCCGGGGCCAAGAGACCCAGTACTTC
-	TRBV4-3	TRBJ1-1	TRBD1	CASRGTGGTEAFF	TGCGCCAGCAGGGGGACAGGGGGCACTGAAGCTTTCTTT
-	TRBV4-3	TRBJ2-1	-	CASSQVLAALDNEQFF	TGCGCCAGCAGCCAAGTCCTAGCCGCGTTAGACAATGAGCAGTTCTTC
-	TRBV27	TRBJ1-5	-	CASSLRGSNNQPQHF	TGTGCCAGCAGTTTAAGGGGGTCCAACAATCAGCCCCAGCATTTT
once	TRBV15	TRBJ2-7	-	CATSRDQSISYEQYF	TGTGCCACCAGCAGGGACCAATCGATCTCCTACGAGCAGTACTTC
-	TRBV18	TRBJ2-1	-	CASSPPGIGSYNEQFF	TGTGCCAGCTCACCACCTGGGATAGGCTCCTACAATGAGCAGTTCTTC
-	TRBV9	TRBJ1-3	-	CASAKYEGNTIYF	TGTGCCAGCGCGAAGTATGAGGGAAACACCATATATTTT
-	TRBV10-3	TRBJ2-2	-	CAIGDNTGELFF	TGTGCCATCGGCGACAACACCGGGGAGCTGTTTTTT
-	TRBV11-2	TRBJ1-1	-	CASSLVGTAYTEAFF	TGTGCCAGCAGCTTAGTGGGTACAGCTTACACTGAAGCTTTCTTT
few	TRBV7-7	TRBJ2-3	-	CASSLSRRDREYF	TGTGCTAGCAGCTTGTCCCGTAGGGACCGGGAGTATTTT
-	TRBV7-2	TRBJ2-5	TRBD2	CASSPTSGSLGTQYF	TGTGCCAGCAGCCCGACTAGCGGGAGCTTAGGGACCCAGTACTTC
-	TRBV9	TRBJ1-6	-	CASSPGRGNSPLHF	TGTGCCAGCAGCCCGGGGCGGGGGAATTCACCCCTCCACTTT
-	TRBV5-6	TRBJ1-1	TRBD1	CASSGDRGREIGAFF	TGTGCCAGCAGCGGAGACAGGGGGCGCGAGATTGGAGCTTTCTTT
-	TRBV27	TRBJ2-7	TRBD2	CASSKIMSRAGIDEQYF	TGTGCCAGCAGCAAAATTATGTCCCGAGCGGGAATAGATGAGCAGTACTTC
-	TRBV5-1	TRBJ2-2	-	CASSLVGGALTNTGELFF	TGCGCCAGCAGCTTGGTGGGGGGGGCCTTGACGAACACCGGGGAGCTGTTTTTT
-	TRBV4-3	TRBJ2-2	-	CASSQEYRTAGAGELFF	TGCGCCAGCAGCCAAGAGTATCGGACAGCGGGCGCCGGGGAGCTGTTTTTT
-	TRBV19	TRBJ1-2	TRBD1	CASSLLGTGGNYGYTF	TGTGCCAGTAGTCTCTTAGGGACAGGGGGCAACTATGGCTACACCTTC
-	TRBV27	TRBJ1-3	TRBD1	CASSPSGTGGNTIYF	TGTGCCAGCAGCCCCTCCGGGACAGGTGGAAACACCATATATTTT
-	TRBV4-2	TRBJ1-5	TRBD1	CASSRGQGERWPQHF	TGTGCCAGCAGCCGTGGACAGGGGGAACGGTGGCCCCAGCATTTT
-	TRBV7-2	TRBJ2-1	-	CASSLMRFIGTGSYNEQFF	TGTGCCAGCAGCTTAATGAGATTTATCGGGACGGGTTCCTACAATGAGCAGTTCTTC
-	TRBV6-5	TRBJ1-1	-	CASSLTWVNTEAFF	TGTGCCAGCAGCCTTACCTGGGTGAACACTGAAGCTTTCTTT